This entry lists 5 T cell receptor beta chains sequenced from one sample in a study of blood T cell repertoires in COVID-19. The repertoire was sequenced with immunoSEQ multiplex PCR; TCRdb's copy has only in-frame clones and lacks some. Among about 250,000 clones listed, roughly 90% were seen once. Specimen: PBMCs or T cells enriched from blood (not recorded which). These TCRs come from a woman between 45 and 60 years old who had recovered from COVID-19.

The J gene is TRBJ2-3, the V gene TRBV24-1; 10 bases agree with TRBD1. J gave up 2 bases and V 0 bases, and 4 bases lay outside the gene matches. Germline CDR1 and CDR2: KGHDR and SFDVKD. The CDR3 extends over 17 amino acids. In DNA, the CDR3 is TGTGCCACCAGTGATTTGCGGGGGACAGGGGACACAGATACGCAGTATTTT. Translating gives CATSDLRGTGDTDTQYF.

The V gene is TRBV4-2, the J gene TRBJ1-1; D remains ambiguous. This CDR3 is built from 13 residues. V lost 0 bases, J lost 11 bases, and 13 bases lay in between. Germline V gene lookup returns CDR1 LGHNA and CDR2 YNFKEQ. In DNA form, the CDR3 reads TGTGCCAGCAGCCAAGATCTTGGGCTTGGGGCTTTCTTT. As protein: CASSQDLGLGAFF.

This clone was detected a few times. J is TRBJ2-2 and V is TRBV4-2; TRBD2 agrees at 10 bases. The length of the CDR3 is 16 residues. Germline loops: CDR1 LGHNA, CDR2 YNFKEQ. Trimming removed 1 base from V and 6 bases from J; junction bases left unmatched: 5. The CDR3 reads CASSQGLAGAPGELFF. CDR3 nucleotides: TGTGCCAGCAGCCAAGGCCTAGCGGGAGCCCCCGGGGAGCTGTTTTTT.

The chain is built from TRBV24-1 and TRBJ2-5; TRBD2 matches at 9 bases. The germline V gene encodes CDR1 KGHDR and CDR2 SFDVKD. The CDR3 has 16 residues. The J segment lost 1 base and the V segment lost 2 bases, leaving 4 bases of the junction unmatched. The DNA for the CDR3 is TGTGCCACCAGTGATTCAGCAGCGGGAGGCCAAGAGACCCAGTACTTC. It encodes CATSDSAAGGQETQYF.

The chain joins TRBV14 to TRBJ2-1, with 14 positions matching TRBD2. V was clipped by 2 bases and J by 5 bases; unmatched bases: 5. This CDR3 region has 17 residues. The V gene's germline CDR1 is SGHDN and CDR2 FVKESK. The CDR3 DNA reads as TGTGCCAGCAGCCAATGGCGGACTAGCGGGAGGAACAATGAGCAGTTCTTC. Its protein is CASSQWRTSGRNNEQFF. The full variable domain, with the rest looked up from reference TRBV14 and TRBJ2-1, is EAGVTQFPSHSVIEKGQTVTLRCDPISGHDNLYWYRRVMGKEIKFLLHFVKESKQDESGMPNNRFLAERTGGTYSTLKVQPAELEDSGVYFCASSQWRTSGRNNEQFFGPGTRLTVL.